The 18 T cell receptor beta chains listed next were all sequenced from one sample in a study of T-cell memory formation after mild COVID-19. TCRdb re-called the 5' RACE reads with MiXCR, one entry per CDR3 protein. The profile shows approximately 250,000 distinct CDR3 sequences, approximately 15% of them singletons. Sequencing used PBMCs or a T cell subset sorted from them (not recorded which). The receptors were gathered from an adult woman who had mild COVID-19 (a few samples of this study predate the infection). Cell type and time point are not known.

This clonotype has just a few counts. The V call is TRBV5-1, the J call TRBJ1-4; 8 nucleotides agree with TRBD1. The trim removed 0 bases at V and 8 bases at J, leaving 6 bases unmatched. Per germline, CDR1 SGHRS and CDR2 YFSETQ. CDR3 length equals 15 residues. The chain's CDR3 is CASSLGDRLGEKLFF. The DNA for the CDR3 is TGCGCCAGCAGCTTGGGGGACAGGCTGGGGGAAAAACTGTTTTTT.

This sequence joins TRBV12-3 or TRBV12-4 and TRBJ2-7; 8 bases line up with TRBD2. The CDR3 runs to 15 residues. V trimming: 0 bases; J trimming: 3 bases; junction bases outside the gene matches: 4. This chain's CDR3 is CASSLASGKNYEQYF. The CDR3 DNA follows: TGTGCCAGCAGTTTAGCTAGCGGGAAGAACTACGAGCAGTACTTC.

CDR3 amino acids: CSARDYFGTNTGELFF. CDR3 in DNA: TGCAGTGCTAGAGATTATTTCGGGACGAACACCGGGGAGCTGTTTTTT. This sequence joins TRBV20-1 and TRBJ2-2, with D perhaps matching TRBD2 (5 bases). There are 16 residues in the CDR3. Germline CDR1 reads DFQATT; CDR2 reads SNEGSKA (reference sequence). The ends were cut back, 0 bases at V and 0 bases at J, with 11 bases in the middle.

The V call is TRBV27, the J call TRBJ2-5, with D unclear. With 2 bases removed from V and 0 bases from J, the gap between germline ends came to 13 bases. This CDR3 is 16 amino acids long. Germline CDR1 is MNHEY and CDR2 is SMNVEV (reference sequence). The CDR3 DNA reads TGTGCCAGCAGTTTAAACGGGCCCCTGTACCAAGAGACCCAGTACTTC. Translation: CASSLNGPLYQETQYF.

This clonotype has just a few counts. This chain uses TRBV5-1 with TRBJ1-1; D gene ambiguous. The germline V gene has CDR1 SGHRS and CDR2 YFSETQ. CDR3 size: 16 residues. The germline V and J ends were trimmed by 0 bases and 3 bases, with 15 bases remaining between them. This chain's CDR3 is CASSLVPPGGDTEAFF. In nucleotides, the CDR3 is TGCGCCAGCAGCTTGGTTCCCCCGGGTGGCGACACTGAAGCTTTCTTT.

This clonotype was seen a few times. The chain links TRBV5-6 to TRBJ2-1, with D possibly being TRBD1 (5 bases). CDR1 is SGHDT and CDR2 is YYEEEE in the germline V gene. The V and J ends lost 5 bases and 7 bases respectively, with 13 bases between them. The CDR3 runs 13 residues. The CDR3 DNA is TGTGCCAGCAGAGTCTATAGGGGTAATGAGCAGTTCTTC. It is translated as CASRVYRGNEQFF. Variable domain in full (rest from reference TRBV5-6 and TRBJ2-1): DAGVTQSPTHLIKTRGQQVTLRCSPKSGHDTVSWYQQALGQGPQFIFQYYEEEERQRGNFPDRFSGHQFPNYSSELNVNALLLGDSALYLCASRVYRGNEQFFGPGTRLTVL.

The rearrangement uses TRBV5-5 and TRBJ1-1, with 12 bases identical to TRBD1. The CDR3 has 16 amino acids. After removal of 4 bases from V and 4 bases from J, the junction contained 8 bases not matched to a gene. CDR1 is SGHKS, CDR2 YYEKEE, per germline (reference sequence). As DNA, the CDR3 is TGTGCCAGCAGCCTACAGCCGGGACAGGGGGCCACTGAAGCTTTCTTT. Its protein is CASSLQPGQGATEAFF. Looking up the rest from reference TRBV5-5 and TRBJ1-1 gives the full variable domain: DAGVTQSPTHLIKTRGQQVTLRCSPISGHKSVSWYQQVLGQGPQFIFQYYEKEERGRGNFPDRFSARQFPNYSSELNVNALLLGDSALYLCASSLQPGQGATEAFFGQGTRLTVV.

In its sample, this clonotype was seen a few times. CDR3 sequence: CASSHRGTEAFF. The CDR3 DNA is TGTGCCAGCAGTCACAGGGGAACTGAAGCTTTCTTT. The chain has TRBV14 and TRBJ1-1; 7 positions agree with TRBD1. The CDR3 totals 12 residues. The V gene's germline CDR1 is SGHDN and CDR2 FVKESK. Losses at the gene ends were 6 bases for V and 5 bases for J; bases not matched to a gene: 3.

The chain employs TRBV5-1 and TRBJ2-1; TRBD2 agrees at 9 bases. Germline V gene sequence: CDR1 SGHRS, CDR2 YFSETQ. The V gene end was trimmed by 0 bases and the J gene end by 4 bases; junction bases not matched to a gene: 8. This CDR3 region has 17 residues. For the CDR3, the DNA is TGCGCCAGCAGCTTGGGCCTAGCGGGGAAAACGTACAATGAGCAGTTCTTC. Its translation: CASSLGLAGKTYNEQFF.

The chain recombines TRBV5-1 with TRBJ1-5; D unclear. Trimming stripped 0 bases from V and 6 bases from J, with 10 bases between. Germline CDR1 and CDR2: SGHRS and YFSETQ. This CDR3 comprises 14 residues. The CDR3 here is CASSLGGSRQPQHF. CDR3 bases: TGCGCCAGCAGCTTGGGAGGGAGTCGTCAGCCCCAGCATTTT.

There are a few counts of this clonotype. The chain recombines TRBV5-1 with TRBJ2-1, with D tentatively TRBD2 (6 bases). V was pared by 3 bases and J by 4 bases, with 14 bases between. In germline, CDR1 is SGHRS, CDR2 YFSETQ. This CDR3 spans 15 amino acids. CDR3 amino acids: CASSSGALIYNEQFF. The CDR3 coding sequence is TGCGCCAGCAGCTCGGGAGCACTAATATACAATGAGCAGTTCTTC.

This clonotype was counted between two and nine times. The CDR3 bases are TGCGCCAGCAGCTGGGGGACAGGGGCTAGCACAGATACGCAGTATTTT. It is translated as CASSWGTGASTDTQYF. This chain links TRBV5-1 with TRBJ2-3, with 10 bases matching TRBD1. Germline assignment: CDR1 SGHRS and CDR2 YFSETQ. J lost 0 bases, V lost 3 bases, and 4 bases had no gene match. The CDR3 covers 16 residues.

This clonotype was detected ten times or more. The rearrangement uses TRBV4-3 and TRBJ2-1; D gene uncertain. This CDR3 comprises 13 residues. Germline V gene lookup returns CDR1 LGHNA and CDR2 YSLEER. With 0 bases removed from V and 9 bases from J, the gap between germline ends came to 9 bases. The CDR3 sequence: CASSQEAVTEQFF. Written as DNA, the CDR3 is TGCGCCAGCAGCCAAGAGGCAGTGACTGAGCAGTTCTTC.

The V gene is TRBV5-1, the J gene TRBJ2-6; 12 nucleotides align to TRBD1. After removal of 4 bases from V and 2 bases from J, the junction contained 4 bases not matched to a gene. The CDR3 is 17 amino acids. CDR1 is SGHRS and CDR2 is YFSETQ in the germline V gene. The CDR3 DNA reads TGCGCCAGCAGCGGGACAGGGGGCGTTGCTGGGGCCAACGTCCTGACTTTC. The encoded protein is CASSGTGGVAGANVLTF.

This chain uses TRBV7-3 with TRBJ2-3; D unclear. The CDR3 extends over 13 amino acids. CDR1 SGHTA and CDR2 FQGTGA come from the germline V gene. V shed 5 bases and J shed 6 bases, with 12 bases lying between them. The CDR3 sequence: CASSPTLRDTQYF. The CDR3 DNA reads as TGTGCCAGCAGCCCGACCTTGAGGGATACGCAGTATTTT.

The chain uses TRBV5-1 and TRBJ1-2; TRBD1 agrees at 7 bases. CDR1 SGHRS and CDR2 YFSETQ come from the germline V gene. Losses at the gene ends were 1 base for V and 2 bases for J; bases not matched to a gene: 11. The CDR3 totals 17 residues. In DNA form, the CDR3 reads TGCGCCAGCAGCTTGTTTTGGGGTGACAGGGCCAACTATGGCTACACCTTC. Its protein product is CASSLFWGDRANYGYTF.

The rearrangement joins TRBV5-1 to TRBJ2-7; 7 bases are shared with TRBD1. CDR1 is SGHRS and CDR2 is YFSETQ in the germline V gene. V was pared by 1 base and J by 4 bases, with 5 bases of the junction left unmatched. The CDR3 sequence is 14 residues long. In DNA form, the CDR3 reads TGCGCCAGCAGCTTGTCACAGGGGTGGTACGAGCAGTACTTC. It is translated as CASSLSQGWYEQYF. Using reference TRBV5-1 and TRBJ2-7 for the parts outside the CDR3, the full variable domain is KAGVTQTPRYLIKTRGQQVTLSCSPISGHRSVSWYQQTPGQGLQFLFEYFSETQRNKGNFPGRFSGRQFSNSRSEMNVSTLELGDSALYLCASSLSQGWYEQYFGPGTRLTVT.

This clonotype was counted between two and nine times. The chain recombines TRBV9 with TRBJ2-3; either TRBD1 or TRBD2 may supply D (5 bases each). The V and J ends lost 2 bases and 5 bases respectively, with 18 bases between them. Germline V gene lookup returns CDR1 SGDLS and CDR2 YYNGEE. This CDR3 comprises 16 residues. This CDR3 is CASSVGRGPQGDTQYF. In nucleotides, the CDR3 is TGTGCCAGCAGCGTTGGGCGCGGGCCCCAGGGAGATACGCAGTATTTT.